This TCR beta chain was observed in a study of T cell clones after liver transplantation. Germline V CDR1 and CDR2: SGHDT, YYEEEE. Trimming shortened V by 1 base and J by 2 bases, and 7 bases separated the two germline ends. CDR3 length equals 13 residues. Clones were read by immunoSEQ multiplex PCR, and TCRdb kept only the in-frame ones, dropping some. The table records 68,000 or so clones, approximately 92% of them present only once. The V call is TRBV5-6, the J call TRBJ2-7; TRBD1 is a possible D gene (5 bases). The material was CD4+ T cells from blood, obtained around 25 months after liver transplant. This receptor was identified in a human patient who received a liver transplant. Some T cells may be provided by the graft donor. This chain's CDR3 is CASSLTGTYEQYF. DNA for the CDR3: TGTGCCAGCAGCTTGACAGGAACCTACGAGCAGTACTTC.